The 27 T cell receptor beta chains presented below share a single source sample, sequenced in a study of blood T cell repertoires in COVID-19. Profiled with immunoSEQ multiplex PCR; TCRdb holds only in-frame clones, not every one. The top ten hold under 2.5% of the sample, which has 100,000 to 150,000 clones, around 63% seen once. The specimen sequenced was peripheral blood. The receptors were gathered from a woman in her sixties or seventies with acute or convalescent COVID-19.

The V and J genes are TRBV24-1 and TRBJ2-3; D not certain. CDR3 size: 15 residues. Trimming stripped 6 bases from V and 0 bases from J, with 12 bases between. CDR1 KGHDR and CDR2 SFDVKD come from the germline V gene. The CDR3 nucleotides are TGTGCCACCAGTCACGGAGAGTTTAGCACAGATACGCAGTATTTT. Translation gives CATSHGEFSTDTQYF.

This clone was detected only a few times. The chain links TRBV27 to TRBJ2-3; 7 bases map to TRBD2. V lost 5 bases to trimming and J lost 5 bases; unmatched junction nucleotides: 10. The V gene's germline CDR1 is MNHEY and CDR2 SMNVEV (reference sequence). This CDR3 has 15 amino acids. In DNA form, the CDR3 reads TGTGCCAGCAGTCTCACTCCGGGGGGTGGAGATACGCAGTATTTT. This codes for CASSLTPGGGDTQYF.

The chain joins TRBV5-1 to TRBJ2-3; TRBD2 agrees at 10 bases. Trimming at V came to 0 bases and at J to 6 bases, leaving 4 bases not matched to a gene. Germline assignment: CDR1 SGHRS and CDR2 YFSETQ. This CDR3 has 15 amino acids. This CDR3 reads CASSLGPSGSDTQYF. The DNA of the CDR3 is TGCGCCAGCAGCTTGGGGCCTAGCGGGAGTGATACGCAGTATTTT. The whole variable domain, remainder taken from reference TRBV5-1 and TRBJ2-3, is KAGVTQTPRYLIKTRGQQVTLSCSPISGHRSVSWYQQTPGQGLQFLFEYFSETQRNKGNFPGRFSGRQFSNSRSEMNVSTLELGDSALYLCASSLGPSGSDTQYFGPGTRLTVL.

The V call is TRBV7-6, the J call TRBJ2-5; D ambiguous. This CDR3 spans 11 amino acids. Germline values: CDR1 SGHVS, CDR2 FNYEAQ. V lost 3 bases and J 7 bases, leaving 6 bases between the germline ends. The CDR3 here is CASSFPGTQYF. The CDR3 region has the DNA TGTGCCAGCAGCTTCCCCGGGACCCAGTACTTC.

This chain joins TRBV9 and TRBJ1-5; D ambiguous. The germline CDR1 and CDR2 sequences are SGDLS and YYNGEE. Trimming pared 3 bases from V and 4 bases from J, leaving 11 bases between. The CDR3 has 14 amino acids. The CDR3 here is CASSASPGNQPQHF. CDR3 sequence (DNA): TGTGCCAGCAGCGCTTCTCCGGGGAATCAGCCCCAGCATTTT.

In its sample, this clone was seen a few times. The chain recombines TRBV18 with TRBJ1-1; D gene uncertain. V shed 4 bases and J shed 11 bases, with 14 bases lying between them. This CDR3 is built from 12 residues. Per germline, CDR1 KGHSH and CDR2 LQKENI. The CDR3 nucleotides are TGTGCCAGCTCACTGGCGGGGAGGATGGCTTTCTTT. Amino acid sequence: CASSLAGRMAFF.

V gene TRBV12-5 combines with J gene TRBJ1-5, with D perhaps matching TRBD1 (5 bases). The V gene lost 6 bases and the J gene lost 2 bases, with 14 bases spanning the gap. This CDR3 is 15 amino acids long. Germline CDR1 LGHNT, CDR2 FRNRAP. In DNA, the CDR3 is TGTGCTAGTGGCGCAGGGCTTGGCGGCAATCAGCCCCAGCATTTT. Translating it yields CASGAGLGGNQPQHF.

CDR3 in DNA: TGTGCCAGCAGTGAAACTAGACAGGGTAGCAATCAGCCCCAGCATTTT. Amino acids: CASSETRQGSNQPQHF. V and J are TRBV6-1 and TRBJ1-5; TRBD1 agrees at 7 bases. Germline-derived CDR1 and CDR2 are MNHNS and SASEGT. J lost 0 bases, V lost 2 bases, and 4 bases had no gene match. The CDR3 is 16 amino acids.

The chain joins TRBV19 to TRBJ1-5; D remains unclear. V dropped 3 bases and J dropped 5 bases, with 8 bases sitting between them. Germline CDR1 reads LNHDA; CDR2 reads SQIVND (reference sequence). The CDR3 is made up of 13 amino acids. The CDR3 sequence: CASSIRIDQPQHF. DNA for the CDR3: TGTGCCAGTAGTATCAGGATCGATCAGCCCCAGCATTTT.

The CDR3 DNA reads as TGCAGCGTAGACAGGGGCCAAGAGACCCAGTACTTC. This gives the protein CSVDRGQETQYF. The J gene is TRBJ2-5, the V gene TRBV29-1; 8 bases map to TRBD1. CDR1 and CDR2 (germline): SQVTM, ANQGSEA. The CDR3 is made up of 12 amino acids. Trimming cost V 6 bases and J 1 base; bases outside gene matches: 1.

The CDR3 DNA reads as TGTGCCAGCAGCTTGGGACAGTATAGCAATCAGCCCCAGCATTTT. The encoded protein is CASSLGQYSNQPQHF. The rearrangement uses TRBV5-6 and TRBJ1-5; TRBD1 is a possible D gene (5 bases). Looked up from germline, CDR1 is SGHDT and CDR2 is YYEEEE. Trimming left V 0 bases short and J 0 bases short, with 7 bases between. This CDR3 contains 15 residues. The whole variable domain, filled in from reference TRBV5-6 and TRBJ1-5, reads DAGVTQSPTHLIKTRGQQVTLRCSPKSGHDTVSWYQQALGQGPQFIFQYYEEEERQRGNFPDRFSGHQFPNYSSELNVNALLLGDSALYLCASSLGQYSNQPQHFGDGTRLSIL.

This clone was observed a few times. The rearrangement links TRBV19 to TRBJ2-7; D possibly corresponds to TRBD1 (6 bases). The V end was cut by 3 bases, the J end by 6 bases, with 15 bases between. Germline V gene lookup returns CDR1 LNHDA and CDR2 SQIVND (reference sequence). This CDR3 region has 14 residues. In DNA, the CDR3 is TGTGCCAGTAGTATCAGGCAGGGGCAGGGCGAGCAGTACTTC. This translates into CASSIRQGQGEQYF. Full variable domain (remainder filled in from reference TRBV19 and TRBJ2-7): DGGITQSPKYLFRKEGQNVTLSCEQNLNHDAMYWYRQDPGQGLRLIYYSQIVNDFQKGDIAEGYSVSREKKESFPLTVTSAQKNPTAFYLCASSIRQGQGEQYFGPGTRLTVT.

The V gene is TRBV30, the J gene TRBJ2-2; TRBD1 is a possible D gene (6 bases). The CDR3 has 13 residues. V gave up 1 base and J gave up 5 bases, with 8 bases separating them. Germline assignment: CDR1 GTSNPN and CDR2 SVGIG (reference sequence). The CDR3 nucleotides read TGTGCCTGGAGTGCCCAGGGGACCGGGGAGCTGTTTTTT. This translates into CAWSAQGTGELFF.

This rearrangement joins TRBV5-1 to TRBJ2-1, with a weak D call TRBD2 (5 bases). The length of the CDR3 is 15 residues. From germline, CDR1 is SGHRS and CDR2 YFSETQ. V lost 0 bases and J lost 4, with 11 bases in between. The CDR3 reads CASSLALTTYNEQFF. The CDR3, as DNA: TGCGCCAGCAGCTTGGCCCTGACTACTTACAATGAGCAGTTCTTC.

The genes are TRBV19 and TRBJ1-5; TRBD1 matches 7 bases. Per the germline V gene, CDR1 is LNHDA and CDR2 is SQIVND (reference sequence). The junction had 9 bases not matched to a gene; V was cut back by 5 bases and J by 8 bases. The CDR3 is 14 residues long. CDR3 protein: CASSPQGGGEPQHF. In nucleotides, the CDR3 is TGTGCCAGTAGTCCCCAGGGGGGAGGAGAGCCCCAGCATTTT.

This clone was observed a single time. This chain connects TRBV2 to TRBJ2-2, with 10 nucleotides matching TRBD2. V trimming: 6 bases; J trimming: 4 bases; junction bases outside the gene matches: 5. The CDR3 has 15 amino acids. Germline-derived CDR1 and CDR2 are SNHLY and FYNNEI. The CDR3 loop is CASSPGLAATGELFF. The CDR3 nucleotides are TGTGCCAGCAGCCCAGGACTAGCGGCCACCGGGGAGCTGTTTTTT.

This clone was counted a few times. The chain uses TRBV6-4 and TRBJ1-6; 7 bases line up with TRBD1. Germline CDR1 is MRHNA and CDR2 is SNTAGT. The V segment lost 3 bases and the J segment 0 bases; nucleotides outside the gene matches: 8. CDR3 size: 18 residues. This chain's CDR3 is CASSEVGQALSYNSPLHF. The CDR3 DNA reads as TGTGCCAGCAGTGAAGTAGGACAGGCCCTCTCCTATAATTCACCCCTCCACTTT.

V usage is TRBV6-2 or TRBV6-3 and J usage is TRBJ2-7, with 7 bases identical to TRBD1. There are 16 residues in the CDR3. Germline CDR1 is MNHEY and CDR2 is SVGEGT. J gave up 7 bases and V 4 bases, and 16 bases lay outside the gene matches. The CDR3, as DNA: TGTGCCAGCAGTTCCCTCCTCGGACAGGAGCTTCGAGAGCAGTACTTC. It is translated as CASSSLLGQELREQYF.

J is TRBJ1-1 and V is TRBV10-3, with TRBD1 matching 9 bases. The CDR3 extends over 16 amino acids. Unmatched junction bases numbered 12, after V lost 6 bases and J lost 4 bases. Germline V gene sequence: CDR1 ENHRY, CDR2 SYGVKD. DNA for the CDR3: TGTGCCATCAGAGCCACAGGGGGCGCGGGACGCACTGAAGCTTTCTTT. Its protein is CAIRATGGAGRTEAFF.

Only one count was recorded for this clone. In nucleotides, the CDR3 is TGTGCCAGCAGCCCGACTAGCGGGCGGCCTCGTGGCGAGCAGTACTTC. The encoded protein is CASSPTSGRPRGEQYF. The V and J genes are TRBV7-6 and TRBJ2-7, with 10 bases that match TRBD2. V lost 5 bases to trimming and J lost 6 bases; unmatched junction nucleotides: 13. This CDR3 region has 16 residues. The germline gives CDR1 SGHVS, CDR2 FNYEAQ.

The chain joins TRBV28 to TRBJ1-2, with a weak D call TRBD1 (5 bases). Germline V gene lookup returns CDR1 MDHEN and CDR2 SYDVKM. Trimming stripped 2 bases from V and 7 bases from J, with 14 bases between. CDR3 length: 14 amino acids. CDR3 sequence: CASSLLSGWIGYTF. The CDR3 DNA sequence: TGTGCCAGCAGTTTACTATCAGGGTGGATTGGCTACACCTTC.

This clone is a singleton in its sample. The chain uses TRBV11-2 and TRBJ2-7, with 7 bases matching TRBD1. The CDR3 extends over 15 amino acids. Germline values: CDR1 SGHAT, CDR2 FQNNGV. V dropped 3 bases and J dropped 5; count of bases not matched to a gene: 10. The CDR3 region has the DNA TGTGCCAGCAGCTTGGAGACGACAGGGAACCACGAGCAGTACTTC. Translating it yields CASSLETTGNHEQYF.

The chain couples TRBV6-1 to TRBJ2-7; 8 bases fit TRBD1. V lost 2 bases and J lost 0; bases outside the gene matches: 9. This CDR3 has 17 amino acids. Germline CDR1 is MNHNS and CDR2 is SASEGT. The CDR3, as DNA: TGTGCCAGCAGTGAATCTACAGGGGGTCCCAGCTCCTACGAGCAGTACTTC. This sequence encodes CASSESTGGPSSYEQYF.

The count of this clone is one. The rearrangement joins TRBV7-2 to TRBJ2-2; TRBD2 is a possible D gene (6 bases). This CDR3 comprises 15 residues. Germline CDR1 reads SGHTA; CDR2 reads FQGNSA. Trimming removed 6 bases at V and 6 bases at J, with 17 bases between. The CDR3, as DNA: TGTGCCAGCAGGGTACCCGGAGGGTGGGCCGGGGAGCTGTTTTTT. Protein: CASRVPGGWAGELFF.

The chain couples TRBV6-4 to TRBJ2-7, with TRBD2 identical over 7 bases. V lost 5 bases, J lost 5 bases, and 3 bases stayed unmatched. This CDR3 is 12 amino acids long. Per germline, CDR1 MRHNA and CDR2 SNTAGT. The CDR3 loop reads CASSWTRNEQYF. The CDR3 DNA is TGTGCCAGCAGTTGGACTAGAAACGAGCAGTACTTC.

This clone is a singleton in its sample. CDR3 coding DNA: TGTGCCAGCAGCCAAGCTTGGGGGGACTATGGCTACACCTTC. Protein: CASSQAWGDYGYTF. V and J are TRBV3-1 (or the pseudogene TRBV3-2) and TRBJ1-2, with D possibly matching TRBD1 (5 bases). The CDR3 sequence is 14 residues long. Germline lookup yields CDR1 LGHDT and CDR2 YNNKEL (reference sequence). V lost 1 base and J lost 3, with 9 bases in between.

The rearrangement links TRBV10-1 to TRBJ2-2; TRBD2 is a possible D gene (5 bases). Per germline, CDR1 WNHNN and CDR2 SYGVQD (reference sequence). The V and J ends lost 7 bases and 3 bases respectively, with 15 bases between them. The CDR3 has 15 amino acids. In DNA form, the CDR3 reads TGCGCCAGCACCCCGAATCGGGGATACACCGGGGAGCTGTTTTTT. Its translation: CASTPNRGYTGELFF.